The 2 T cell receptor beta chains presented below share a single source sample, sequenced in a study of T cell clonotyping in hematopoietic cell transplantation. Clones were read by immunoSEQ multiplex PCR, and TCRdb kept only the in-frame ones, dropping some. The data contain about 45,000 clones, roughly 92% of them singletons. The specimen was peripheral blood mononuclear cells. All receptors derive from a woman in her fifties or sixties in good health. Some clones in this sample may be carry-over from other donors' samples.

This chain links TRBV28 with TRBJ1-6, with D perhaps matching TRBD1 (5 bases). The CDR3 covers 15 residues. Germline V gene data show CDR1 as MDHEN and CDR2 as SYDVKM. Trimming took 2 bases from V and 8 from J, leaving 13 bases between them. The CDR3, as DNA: TGTGCCAGCAGTTTAAGTGGGACTGACCATTCACCCCTCCACTTT. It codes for CASSLSGTDHSPLHF.

DNA of the CDR3: TGTGCCAGCAGCGGAGCGGGGGGGCCTGATGAGCAGTTCTTC. Its protein product is CASSGAGGPDEQFF. The genes are TRBV6-5 and TRBJ2-1, with 10 bases aligning to TRBD2. The germline V gene has CDR1 MNHEY and CDR2 SVGAGI. The CDR3 sequence is 14 residues long. After removal of 6 bases from V and 8 bases from J, the junction contained 7 bases not matched to a gene.